The following is a T cell receptor beta chain sequence with its context. These data are taken from a study of control samples from healthy donors and cancer patients. Clones were sequenced by immunoSEQ multiplex PCR, and TCRdb holds only the in-frame ones, with some missing. The table records fewer than 120,000 clones, 85% to 90% of them present only once. Sequenced: PBMCs. This receptor was identified in a woman aged 60-70 years with lung cancer.

CDR3 in amino acids: CASSEVGATEAFF. CDR3 coding DNA: TGTGCCAGCAGTGAAGTAGGGGCAACTGAAGCTTTCTTT. The V call is TRBV2, the J call TRBJ1-1, with TRBD1 as a possible D gene (5 bases). Germline V gene sequence: CDR1 SNHLY, CDR2 FYNNEI. Trimming pared 1 base from V and 5 bases from J, leaving 8 bases between. The CDR3 is 13 amino acids.